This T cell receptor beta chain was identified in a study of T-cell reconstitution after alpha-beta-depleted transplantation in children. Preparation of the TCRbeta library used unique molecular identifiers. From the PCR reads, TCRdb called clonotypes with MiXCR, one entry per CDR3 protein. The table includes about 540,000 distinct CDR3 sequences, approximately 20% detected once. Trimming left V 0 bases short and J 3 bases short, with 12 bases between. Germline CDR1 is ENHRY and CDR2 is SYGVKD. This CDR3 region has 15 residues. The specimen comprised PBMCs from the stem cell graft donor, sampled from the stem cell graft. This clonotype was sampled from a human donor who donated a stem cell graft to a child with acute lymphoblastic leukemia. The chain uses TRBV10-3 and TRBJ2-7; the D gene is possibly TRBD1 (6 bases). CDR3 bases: TGTGCCATCAGTGAGTCGCACAGGGAGTACTACGAGCAGTACTTC. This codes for CAISESHREYYEQYF.